This TCR beta chain was found in a study of shared clonotypes between healthy human individuals. Points on this clone: What it binds is unknown.

Study-level findings and limits: The generation probabilities recorded for non-shared clonotypes fell below those of clonotypes shared by all four donors.

DNA at 200 ng, 25,000 to 35,000 T cell genomes, went into sorted-subset replicate PCRs. Clones were sequenced by immunoSEQ multiplex PCR, and TCRdb holds only the in-frame ones, with some missing. The data show 150,000 to 200,000 clones, over 50% seen once. The germline CDR1 and CDR2 sequences are LNHDA and SQIVND (reference sequence). This CDR3 is 13 amino acids long. With 4 bases removed from V and 5 bases from J, the gap between germline ends came to 11 bases. Sequenced input: memory CD4+ T cells sorted from blood. Specified subset: CD45RA-negative fraction. The chain recombines TRBV19 with TRBJ1-2, with D possibly being TRBD1 (5 bases). This TCR was recovered from a man aged 25 to 45 in good health. The CDR3 DNA sequence: TGTGCCAGTAGTAAGTCCCAGGGTTATGGCTACACCTTC. This sequence encodes CASSKSQGYGYTF.